This passage covers 31 T cell receptor beta chains from one sample sequenced in a study of response to subunit inactivated influenza vaccine. TCRdb ran MiXCR on the RT-PCR reads and lists one entry per CDR3 protein. In the table there are 500,000 to 550,000 distinct CDR3 sequences, 6% to 9% of which are singletons. The sequences come from PBMCs from blood, collected less than 30 months after vaccination. The receptor source for this set is a man between 50 and 70 years old who received an inactivated influenza vaccine.

In its sample, this clonotype was seen many times. The chain is built from TRBV7-9 and TRBJ1-1, with D hard to call. V dropped 1 base and J dropped 0 bases, with 3 bases sitting between them. CDR1 is SEHNR, CDR2 FQNEAQ, per germline (reference sequence). This CDR3 region has 13 residues. The CDR3, as DNA: TGTGCCAGCAGCTTAGATATGAACACTGAAGCTTTCTTT. Translated: CASSLDMNTEAFF.

On this clonotype itself: It may be a read error: a sequence one base away is much more abundant. The J gene is TRBJ1-5, the V gene TRBV29-1; 12 bases are a match to TRBD1. The junction had 9 bases not matched to a gene; V was cut back by 5 bases and J by 7 bases. The CDR3 extends over 15 amino acids. Per germline, CDR1 SQVTM and CDR2 ANQGSEA. CDR3 DNA: TGCAGCGTTTCCCACGGGACAGGGGGCGAACAGCCCCAGCATTTT. This gives the protein CSVSHGTGGEQPQHF. Variable domain in full (rest from reference TRBV29-1 and TRBJ1-5): SAVISQKPSRDICQRGTSLTIQCQVDSQVTMMFWYRQQPGQSLTLIATANQGSEATYESGFVIDKFPISRPNLTFSTLTVSNMSPEDSSIYLCSVSHGTGGEQPQHFGDGTRLSIL.

This clonotype was recorded at least ten times. The chain combines TRBV6-2 or TRBV6-3 with TRBJ2-7; 7 bases line up with TRBD2. The CDR3 length is 16 residues. The V and J ends lost 0 bases and 6 bases, in that order; junction bases with no gene match: 11. From germline, CDR1 is MNHEY and CDR2 SVGEGT. Here the CDR3 reads CASSYSGTPGGGEQYF. As DNA, the CDR3 is TGTGCCAGCAGTTACTCTGGGACCCCGGGAGGTGGCGAGCAGTACTTC.

This clonotype occurred many times. The chain carries TRBV20-1 and TRBJ2-1; 8 nucleotides line up with TRBD2. V shed 5 bases and J 4 bases; nucleotides not matched to a gene: 7. The CDR3 is 14 residues long. Germline V CDR1 and CDR2: DFQATT, SNEGSKA (reference sequence). The CDR3 region is CSAGSGTSYNEQFF. The CDR3 region has the DNA TGCAGTGCTGGTTCCGGGACTAGTTACAATGAGCAGTTCTTC.

V is TRBV7-2 and J is TRBJ1-5, with D possibly being TRBD1 (5 bases). The CDR3 spans 16 residues. Germline-derived CDR1 and CDR2 are SGHTA and FQGNSA. Trimming cost V 5 bases and J 5 bases, with 19 bases left between them. CDR3 coding DNA: TGTGCCAGCAGCCCCGAATCCCAGGGCAGTTATCAGCCCCAGCATTTT. This gives the protein CASSPESQGSYQPQHF.

V usage is TRBV12-3 or TRBV12-4 and J usage is TRBJ2-7; 8 bases match TRBD2. V was clipped by 2 bases and J by 6 bases; unmatched bases: 9. The CDR3 has 15 residues. CDR3 bases: TGTGCCAGCAGTTTACTAGCGGGCCGGGGAAGCGAGCAGTACTTC. Residues: CASSLLAGRGSEQYF.

This clonotype appeared once. The V gene is TRBV7-2, the J gene TRBJ1-2; TRBD1 matches at 10 bases. The CDR3 runs to 16 residues. The V and J ends lost 5 bases and 7 bases, in that order; junction bases with no gene match: 13. The germline gives CDR1 SGHTA, CDR2 FQGNSA. The CDR3 DNA is TGTGCCAGCAGCAGCCGGCCCGGACAGGGGGGCGGTGGCTACACCTTC. Protein sequence: CASSSRPGQGGGGYTF.

This clonotype occurred many times. The chain carries TRBV6-5 and TRBJ2-2; perhaps TRBD2 as D (6 bases). The germline gives CDR1 MNHEY, CDR2 SVGAGI. CDR3 size: 17 residues. V shed 1 base and J shed 1 base, with 13 bases lying between them. The CDR3 nucleotides are TGTGCCAGCAGTTACTGGGGACTCAACGTGAACACCGGGGAGCTGTTTTTT. This codes for CASSYWGLNVNTGELFF.

This clonotype came up a few times. The rearrangement uses TRBV12-3 or TRBV12-4 and TRBJ1-3; D ambiguous. The CDR3 runs to 14 residues. The V end was cut by 5 bases, the J end by 3 bases, with 11 bases between. The CDR3 nucleotides read TGTGCCAGCAGTCCCTGGGCTGATGGAAACACCATATATTTT. It specifies CASSPWADGNTIYF.

This clonotype was seen many times. The chain joins TRBV6-2 or TRBV6-3 to TRBJ2-1; TRBD1 might be the D (5 bases). V dropped 5 bases and J dropped 2 bases, with 19 bases sitting between them. The length of the CDR3 is 17 residues. The germline CDR1 and CDR2 sequences are MNHEY and SVGEGT. Written as DNA, the CDR3 is TGTGCCAGCAGTCCTTTCTTGGGCAGGGATACCTACAATGAGCAGTTCTTC. Translated: CASSPFLGRDTYNEQFF.

A few counts support this clonotype. The chain joins TRBV6-5 to TRBJ2-3; 9 bases agree with TRBD2. This CDR3 has 16 amino acids. From germline, CDR1 is MNHEY and CDR2 SVGAGI. V shed 1 base and J 5 bases; nucleotides not matched to a gene: 7. The CDR3 coding sequence is TGTGCCAGCAGTTACTTCGCGGGAGGGCCTAAAGATACGCAGTATTTT. Its protein is CASSYFAGGPKDTQYF.

This clonotype has ten or more counts. This rearrangement joins TRBV24-1 to TRBJ2-5; 7 bases map to TRBD1. V shed 5 bases and J 5 bases; nucleotides not matched to a gene: 13. The germline V gene encodes CDR1 KGHDR and CDR2 SFDVKD. CDR3 length: 16 amino acids. The CDR3 bases are TGTGCCACCAGTGCAACAGGGGAACAGACCCGGGAGACCCAGTACTTC. Amino acids: CATSATGEQTRETQYF.

This clonotype has ten or more counts. V gene TRBV12-3 or TRBV12-4 combines with J gene TRBJ2-5; D unresolved. V was shortened by 6 bases and J by 5 bases, with 10 bases between the two germline ends. The CDR3 extends over 12 amino acids. The chain's CDR3 is CASRSIEETQYF. DNA of the CDR3: TGTGCCAGCAGGAGCATTGAGGAGACCCAGTACTTC.

This clonotype occurred a few times. The chain combines TRBV7-2 with TRBJ2-1, with a tentative D call TRBD1 (6 bases). The germline V and J ends were trimmed by 4 bases and 7 bases, with 17 bases remaining between them. Germline CDR1 reads SGHTA; CDR2 reads FQGNSA. This CDR3 spans 15 amino acids. The CDR3 bases are TGTGCCAGCAGCTACGCGCGAGGGGGATCGAATGAGCAGTTCTTC. It is translated as CASSYARGGSNEQFF.

This clonotype was observed a handful of times. This sequence joins TRBV4-3 and TRBJ2-7; D is unclear. The CDR3 sequence is 15 residues long. Germline CDR1 reads LGHNA; CDR2 reads YSLEER. Trimming removed 0 bases at V and 0 bases at J, with 9 bases between. The CDR3 spells CASSQDYYSSYEQYF. CDR3 sequence (DNA): TGCGCCAGCAGCCAAGATTACTACAGCTCCTACGAGCAGTACTTC.

This clonotype was counted only a few times. The chain employs TRBV12-3 or TRBV12-4 and TRBJ2-2, with D possibly being TRBD1 or TRBD2 (5 bases each). The V end was cut by 4 bases, the J end by 7 bases, with 10 bases between. The CDR3 sequence is 13 residues long. CDR3 in DNA: TGTGCCAGCAGTTCGGGGCTCGGCGGGGAGCTGTTTTTT. It is translated as CASSSGLGGELFF.

This clonotype was counted at least ten times. The gene calls are TRBV4-2 and TRBJ2-1, with 10 bases lining up with TRBD2. CDR1 and CDR2 (germline): LGHNA, YNFKEQ. The CDR3 spans 16 residues. Losses at the gene ends were 3 bases for V and 5 bases for J; bases not matched to a gene: 7. The DNA of the CDR3 is TGTGCCAGCAGCCATGTTACCGGGACTAGCGACAATGAGCAGTTCTTC. It specifies CASSHVTGTSDNEQFF.

This clonotype was seen a handful of times. The chain joins TRBV5-1 to TRBJ2-7; 7 nucleotides align to TRBD2. The CDR3 is 14 residues long. The germline V gene has CDR1 SGHRS and CDR2 YFSETQ. The trim removed 2 bases at V and 2 bases at J, leaving 4 bases unmatched. CDR3 region: CASSFGGRAYEQYF. The DNA for the CDR3 is TGCGCCAGCAGCTTCGGGGGGAGGGCCTACGAGCAGTACTTC.

In this sample, this clonotype turned up a few times. The chain couples TRBV12-3 or TRBV12-4 to TRBJ2-2; 8 bases are a match to TRBD2. J lost 9 bases, V lost 3 bases, and 3 bases had no gene match. This CDR3 contains 13 residues. The CDR3, as DNA: TGTGCCAGCAGTTTTAGCGGGATCAGGGAGCTGTTTTTT. Amino acid sequence: CASSFSGIRELFF.

As concerns this clonotype: This clone may be a read error of a much larger clone one base away. The chain joins TRBV29-1 to TRBJ2-1; tentatively, D is TRBD1 (5 bases). From germline, CDR1 is SQVTM and CDR2 ANQGSEA. CDR3 size: 14 residues. This chain's CDR3 is CSAREQEITMERFF. CDR3 nucleotide sequence: TGCAGCGCCAGAGAACAGGAAATTACAATGGAGCGGTTCTTC.

This clonotype was seen many times. The chain uses TRBV5-1 and TRBJ2-3, with D possibly matching TRBD2 (6 bases). The V end lost 2 bases, the J end lost 3 bases, and 16 bases lay between the germline ends. CDR3 length: 16 residues. Per germline, CDR1 SGHRS and CDR2 YFSETQ. CDR3: CASSFGGSWLTDTQYF. CDR3 in DNA: TGCGCCAGCAGCTTCGGGGGTTCCTGGCTGACAGATACGCAGTATTTT.

The rearrangement links TRBV6-2 or TRBV6-3 to TRBJ1-5, with 9 bases aligning to TRBD1. The CDR3 loop spans 15 amino acids. Trimming at V came to 6 bases and at J to 4 bases, leaving 7 bases not matched to a gene. Germline V gives CDR1 MNHEY, CDR2 SVGEGT. This CDR3 is CASSLYRGHNQPQHF. The CDR3 DNA follows: TGTGCCAGCAGCCTGTACAGGGGGCATAATCAGCCCCAGCATTTT.

V and J are TRBV5-1 and TRBJ2-3; 14 nucleotides align to TRBD2. This CDR3 is built from 17 residues. The V gene's germline CDR1 is SGHRS and CDR2 YFSETQ. With 5 bases clipped from V and 1 base from J, the junction kept 6 bases outside the gene matches. The CDR3 protein is CASSSGLAGAGTDTQYF. CDR3 nucleotides: TGCGCCAGCAGTTCGGGACTAGCGGGAGCTGGCACAGATACGCAGTATTTT.

This clonotype has at least ten counts. V is TRBV10-3 and J is TRBJ1-6; TRBD1 matches 7 bases. The CDR3 covers 13 residues. Germline trimming cut 9 bases from V and 9 bases from J; bases unmatched to any gene: 8. Germline V gene lookup returns CDR1 ENHRY and CDR2 SYGVKD. This CDR3 is CAIRTGGSSPLHF. CDR3 DNA: TGTGCCATACGGACAGGAGGGAGTTCACCCCTCCACTTT.

In its sample, this clonotype was seen a few times. A read error is possible here, since a much larger clone lies one base away. This chain uses TRBV20-1 with TRBJ2-2; 10 nucleotides match TRBD1. Germline CDR1 and CDR2: DFQATT and SNEGSKA (reference sequence). The CDR3 is made up of 16 amino acids. The CDR3 DNA is TGCTGTGCTAGAGGGGAGGGGACAGGGGATTCCGGGGAGCTGTTTTTT. Amino acids: CCARGEGTGDSGELFF.

This chain connects TRBV12-3 or TRBV12-4 to TRBJ2-1; perhaps D is TRBD1 or TRBD2 (6 bases each). The length of the CDR3 is 15 residues. Trimming stripped 1 base from V and 4 bases from J, with 11 bases between. The CDR3 loop is CASSLEWGAYNEQFF. In DNA form, the CDR3 reads TGTGCCAGCAGTTTAGAATGGGGGGCGTACAATGAGCAGTTCTTC.

The table lists this clonotype with many counts. The chain recombines TRBV6-5 with TRBJ2-1; no definite D call. V lost 6 bases to trimming and J lost 7 bases, with 10 bases between them. The length of the CDR3 is 12 residues. CDR1 is MNHEY, CDR2 SVGAGI, per germline. For the CDR3, the DNA is TGTGCCAGCAGGGACGGACGGAATGAGCAGTTCTTC. It yields the protein CASRDGRNEQFF.

This clonotype was seen more than once but under ten times. The rearrangement links TRBV9 to TRBJ1-1, with D possibly TRBD1 on 5 matching bases. Per germline, CDR1 SGDLS and CDR2 YYNGEE. The CDR3 is made up of 14 amino acids. Trimming removed 4 bases from V and 3 bases from J, with 13 bases in between. In DNA, the CDR3 is TGTGCCAGCAGCTCCTTCGACAGATACACTGAAGCTTTCTTT. Translating it yields CASSSFDRYTEAFF.

This clonotype was seen only a few times. This chain joins TRBV4-3 and TRBJ2-1; 11 positions agree with TRBD1. Germline V CDR1 and CDR2: LGHNA, YSLEER. CDR3 length: 19 residues. J was trimmed by 6 bases and V by 0 bases; bases with no gene match: 13. This chain's CDR3 is CASSQEEGFRDRGFNEQFF. Written as DNA, the CDR3 is TGCGCCAGCAGCCAAGAAGAGGGGTTCCGGGACAGGGGGTTCAATGAGCAGTTCTTC.

In its sample, this clonotype was seen a few times. This rearrangement joins TRBV12-3 or TRBV12-4 to TRBJ2-7; D remains ambiguous. The CDR3 has 13 residues. V was clipped by 6 bases and J by 1 base, with 10 bases between them. CDR3 DNA: TGTGCCAGCAGGCCGACGGCGTCCTACGAGCAGTACTTC. Its protein is CASRPTASYEQYF.

The sample holds many counts of this clonotype. The chain combines TRBV5-1 with TRBJ2-1; D gene ambiguous. Germline CDR1 and CDR2: SGHRS and YFSETQ. CDR3 length equals 13 residues. Trimming cost V 0 bases and J 8 bases, with 9 bases left between them. The CDR3 sequence is CASSLGGFDEQFF. For the CDR3, the DNA is TGCGCCAGCAGCTTGGGGGGTTTCGATGAGCAGTTCTTC.